The rows below give T cell receptor beta chains drawn from one sample of a study of shared clonotypes between healthy human individuals. Measured with immunoSEQ multiplex PCR; TCRdb has only the in-frame clones, and not every one. The sample consists of about 1.1 million clones, 70% to 80% of them appearing once. Material: memory CD4+ T cells from PBMCs. These receptors were obtained from a man aged 18-30 years in good health. Some clones in this sample may be carry-over from other donors' samples. Both conserved end residues are part of each CDR3. D genes are given only for firm matches. Expanded clones are given a class, and other clones once, few, many or no size at all.

>-|TRBV7-2|TRBD1|TRBJ2-2
TGTGCCAGCAGCTTAGCCCCGACAGGGGGCTTCGCCGGGGAGCTGTTTTTT
CASSLAPTGGFAGELFF
>-|TRBV5-1|TRBD1|TRBJ1-3
TGCGCCAGCAGCTTTACAGGGGGCGACTCTGGAAACACCATATATTTT
CASSFTGGDSGNTIYF
>-|TRBV12-5|-|TRBJ2-7
TGTGCTAGTGGTTTGGCCAGCGGCGGCCCCCAGCACTTC
CASGLASGGPQHF
>once|TRBV11-2|-|TRBJ2-7
TGTGCCAGCAGCTTAGTTCCTCTGACCCCCTCCTACGAGCAGTACTTC
CASSLVPLTPSYEQYF
>-|TRBV7-9|TRBD1|TRBJ1-1
TGTGCCAGCAACGACAGGGGCGTGAACACTGAAGCTTTCTTT
CASNDRGVNTEAFF
>-|TRBV7-8|TRBD1|TRBJ1-2
TGTGCCAGCAGCTTAGAAGGGAGGGGCAGGGGGAGCTACACCTTC
CASSLEGRGRGSYTF
>many|TRBV5-1|-|TRBJ1-1
TGCGCCAGCAGCTTAGCTCCGGGACACAAGAACACTGAAGCTTTCTTT
CASSLAPGHKNTEAFF
>-|TRBV7-2|TRBD1|TRBJ1-2
TGTGCCATCCGCGGGGACAGGAGACAAACCAGCTATGGCTACACCTTC
CAIRGDRRQTSYGYTF
>once|TRBV28|-|TRBJ2-4
TGTGCCAGCAGTCCCAACAGACTAGCCAAAAACATTCAGTACTTC
CASSPNRLAKNIQYF
>-|TRBV10-3|TRBD1|TRBJ2-1
TGTGCCATGGGACAGGGCTCTATCCATGAGCAGTTCTTC
CAMGQGSIHEQFF
>-|TRBV5-1|-|TRBJ2-2
TGCGCCAGCAGCTTGGCCCCGTTGGGGCTGAACACCGGGGAGCTGTTTTTT
CASSLAPLGLNTGELFF
>-|TRBV7-2|-|TRBJ1-1
TGTGCCAGCAGGCGGGGGGCAGTGAACACTGAAGCTTTCTTT
CASRRGAVNTEAFF
>-|TRBV6-1|-|TRBJ2-1
TGTGCCAGCAGTGCGCGGGGCTCCTACAATGAGCAGTTCTTC
CASSARGSYNEQFF
>-|TRBV4-1|-|TRBJ2-3
TGCGCCAGCAGCCGAACTCGGGATACGCAGTATTTT
CASSRTRDTQYF
>-|TRBV19|TRBD2|TRBJ2-1
TGTGCCAGTAGTATGTCCTGGCGGGAGGGTACAAATGAGCAGTTCTTC
CASSMSWREGTNEQFF
>few|TRBV9|-|TRBJ1-1
TGTGCCAGCAGCGTAACTCCAGAAAACACTGAAGCTTTCTTT
CASSVTPENTEAFF
>many|TRBV5-1|TRBD1|TRBJ1-4
TGCGCCAGCGGACAGGGGGTCGGTGAAAAACTGTTTTTT
CASGQGVGEKLFF
>once|TRBV7-2|TRBD1|TRBJ1-5
TGTGCCAGCAGCTCCCGTACAGGGGAGGGTCAGCCCCAGCATTTT
CASSSRTGEGQPQHF
>-|TRBV6-1|TRBD1|TRBJ1-2
TGTGCCAGCAGAGACAGGGGGAACTATGGCTACACCTTC
CASRDRGNYGYTF
>-|TRBV18|TRBD1|TRBJ2-1
TGTGCCAGCTCACGTTCGACAGGGGGCTGGGATGAGCAGTTCTTC
CASSRSTGGWDEQFF
>-|TRBV6-1|-|TRBJ2-1
TGTGCCAGCAGTGAGGGTCTAGCCTCCTACAATGAGCAGTTCTTC
CASSEGLASYNEQFF
>-|TRBV7-8|-|TRBJ2-2
TGTGCCAGCAGCTTCAATAGACCCGGAGGAACCGGGGAGCTGTTTTTT
CASSFNRPGGTGELFF